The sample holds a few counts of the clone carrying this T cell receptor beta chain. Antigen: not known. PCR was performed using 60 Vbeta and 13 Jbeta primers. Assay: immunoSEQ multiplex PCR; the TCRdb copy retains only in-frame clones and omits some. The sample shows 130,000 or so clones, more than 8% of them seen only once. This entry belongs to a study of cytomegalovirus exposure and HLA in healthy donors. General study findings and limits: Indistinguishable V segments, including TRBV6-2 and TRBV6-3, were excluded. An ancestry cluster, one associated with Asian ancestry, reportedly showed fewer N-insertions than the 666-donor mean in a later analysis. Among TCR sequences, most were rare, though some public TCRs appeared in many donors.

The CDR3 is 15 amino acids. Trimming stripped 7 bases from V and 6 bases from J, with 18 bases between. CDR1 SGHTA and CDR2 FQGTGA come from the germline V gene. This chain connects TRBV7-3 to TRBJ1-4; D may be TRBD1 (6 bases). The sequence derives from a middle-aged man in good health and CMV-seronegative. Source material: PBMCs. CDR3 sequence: CASIDQGRFDEKLFF. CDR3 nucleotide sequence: TGTGCCAGCATCGACCAGGGGCGGTTCGATGAAAAACTGTTTTTT.